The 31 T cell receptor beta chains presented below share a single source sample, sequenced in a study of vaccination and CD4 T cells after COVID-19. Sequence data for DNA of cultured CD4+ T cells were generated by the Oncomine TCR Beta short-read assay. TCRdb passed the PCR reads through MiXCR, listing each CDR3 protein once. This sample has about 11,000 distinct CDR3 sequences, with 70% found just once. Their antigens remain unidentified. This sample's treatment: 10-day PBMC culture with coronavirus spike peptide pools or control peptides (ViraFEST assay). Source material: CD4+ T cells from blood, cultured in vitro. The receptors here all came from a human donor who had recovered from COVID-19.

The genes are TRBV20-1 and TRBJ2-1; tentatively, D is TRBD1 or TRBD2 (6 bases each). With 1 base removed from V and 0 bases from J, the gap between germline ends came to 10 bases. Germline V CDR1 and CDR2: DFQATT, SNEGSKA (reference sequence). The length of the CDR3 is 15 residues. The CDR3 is CSARAGASSYNEQFF. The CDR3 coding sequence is TGCAGTGCTAGAGCGGGGGCGAGCTCCTACAATGAGCAGTTCTTC.

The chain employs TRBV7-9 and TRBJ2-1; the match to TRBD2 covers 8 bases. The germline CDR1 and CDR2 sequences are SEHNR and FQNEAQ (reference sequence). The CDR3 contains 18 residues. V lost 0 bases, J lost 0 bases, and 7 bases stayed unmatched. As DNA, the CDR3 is TGTGCCAGCAGCTTAGCGCGAGTTAGCGGGACCTCCTACAATGAGCAGTTCTTC. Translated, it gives CASSLARVSGTSYNEQFF. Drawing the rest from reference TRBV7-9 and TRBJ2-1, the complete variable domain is DTGVSQNPRHKITKRGQNVTFRCDPISEHNRLYWYRQTLGQGPEFLTYFQNEAQLEKSRLLSDRFSAERPKGSFSTLEIQRTEQGDSAMYLCASSLARVSGTSYNEQFFGPGTRLTVL.

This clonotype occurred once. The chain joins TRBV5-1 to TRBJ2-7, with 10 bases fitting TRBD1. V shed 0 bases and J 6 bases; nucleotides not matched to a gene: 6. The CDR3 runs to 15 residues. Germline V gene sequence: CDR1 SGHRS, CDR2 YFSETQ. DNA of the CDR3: TGCGCCAGCAGCTTGGGGGACAGGGGTTCGGGCGAGCAGTACTTC. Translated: CASSLGDRGSGEQYF.

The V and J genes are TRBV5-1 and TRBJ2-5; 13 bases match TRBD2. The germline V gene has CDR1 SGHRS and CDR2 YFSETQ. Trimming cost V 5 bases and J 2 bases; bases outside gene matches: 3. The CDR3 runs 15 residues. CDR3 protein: CASRGLAGVQETQYF. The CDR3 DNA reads TGCGCCAGCAGAGGACTAGCGGGAGTACAAGAGACCCAGTACTTC.

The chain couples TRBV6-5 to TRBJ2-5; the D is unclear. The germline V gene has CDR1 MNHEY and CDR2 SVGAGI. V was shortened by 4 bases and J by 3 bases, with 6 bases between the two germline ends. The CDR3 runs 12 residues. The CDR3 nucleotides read TGTGCCAGCAGTTTTGGCAAAGAGACCCAGTACTTC. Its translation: CASSFGKETQYF.

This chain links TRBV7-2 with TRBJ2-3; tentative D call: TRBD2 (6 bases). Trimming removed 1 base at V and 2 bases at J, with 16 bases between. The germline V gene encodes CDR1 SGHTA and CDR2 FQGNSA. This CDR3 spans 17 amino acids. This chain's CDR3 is CASSLVYAGRPTDTQYF. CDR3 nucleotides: TGTGCCAGCAGCTTAGTCTATGCGGGGAGACCCACAGATACGCAGTATTTT.

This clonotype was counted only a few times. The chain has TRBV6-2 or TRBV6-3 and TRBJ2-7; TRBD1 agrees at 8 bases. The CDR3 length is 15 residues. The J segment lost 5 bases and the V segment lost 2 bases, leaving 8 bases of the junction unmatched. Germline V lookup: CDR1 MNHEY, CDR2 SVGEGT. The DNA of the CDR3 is TGTGCCAGCAGTTACCGGGACAGGTGGATCCACGAGCAGTACTTC. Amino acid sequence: CASSYRDRWIHEQYF.

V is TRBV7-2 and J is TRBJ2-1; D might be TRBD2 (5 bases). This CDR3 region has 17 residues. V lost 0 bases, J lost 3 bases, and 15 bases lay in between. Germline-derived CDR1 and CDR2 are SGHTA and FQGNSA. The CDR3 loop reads CASSLAKGVGYYNEQFF. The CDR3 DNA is TGTGCCAGCAGCTTAGCGAAGGGAGTGGGCTACTACAATGAGCAGTTCTTC.

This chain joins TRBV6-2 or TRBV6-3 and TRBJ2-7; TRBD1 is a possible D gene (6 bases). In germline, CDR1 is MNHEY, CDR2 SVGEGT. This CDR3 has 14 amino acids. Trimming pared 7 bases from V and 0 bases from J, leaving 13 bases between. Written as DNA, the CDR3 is TGTGCCAGCACCCAGGGGTCTCTCTCCTACGAGCAGTACTTC. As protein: CASTQGSLSYEQYF.

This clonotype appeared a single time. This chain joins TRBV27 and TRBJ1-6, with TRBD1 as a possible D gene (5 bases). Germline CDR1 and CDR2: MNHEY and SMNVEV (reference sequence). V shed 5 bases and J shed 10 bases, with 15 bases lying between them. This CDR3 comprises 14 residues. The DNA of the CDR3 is TGTGCCAGCAGTCCCGGAAGGGGAGAGTCACCCCTCCACTTT. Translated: CASSPGRGESPLHF.

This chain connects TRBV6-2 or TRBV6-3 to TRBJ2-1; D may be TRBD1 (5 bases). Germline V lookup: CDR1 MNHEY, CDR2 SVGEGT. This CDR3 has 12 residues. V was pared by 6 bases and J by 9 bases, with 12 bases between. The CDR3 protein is CASSPNQGEQFF. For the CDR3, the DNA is TGTGCCAGCAGCCCAAACCAGGGTGAGCAGTTCTTC.

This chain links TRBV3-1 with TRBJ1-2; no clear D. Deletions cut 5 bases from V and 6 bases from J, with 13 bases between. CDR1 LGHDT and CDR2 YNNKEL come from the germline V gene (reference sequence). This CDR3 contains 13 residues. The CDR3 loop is CASSGAYTNGYTF. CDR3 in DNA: TGTGCCAGCAGCGGAGCCTATACTAATGGCTACACCTTC. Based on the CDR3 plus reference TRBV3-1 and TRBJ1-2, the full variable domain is DTAVSQTPKYLVTQMGNDKSIKCEQNLGHDTMYWYKQDSKKFLKIMFSYNNKELIINETVPNRFSPKSPDKAHLNLHINSLELGDSAVYFCASSGAYTNGYTFGSGTRLTVV.

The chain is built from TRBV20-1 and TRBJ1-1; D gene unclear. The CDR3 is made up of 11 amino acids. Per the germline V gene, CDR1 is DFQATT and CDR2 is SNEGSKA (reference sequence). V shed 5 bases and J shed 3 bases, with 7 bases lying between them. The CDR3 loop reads CSASRDTEAFF. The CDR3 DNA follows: TGCAGTGCTTCGAGGGACACTGAAGCTTTCTTT.

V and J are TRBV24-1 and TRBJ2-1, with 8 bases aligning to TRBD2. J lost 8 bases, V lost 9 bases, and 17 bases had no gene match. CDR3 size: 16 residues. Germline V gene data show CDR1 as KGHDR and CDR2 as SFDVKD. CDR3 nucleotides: TGTGCCACCGCCGACCTGGGAGCGGGAGAGGCCCATGAGCAGTTCTTC. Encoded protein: CATADLGAGEAHEQFF.

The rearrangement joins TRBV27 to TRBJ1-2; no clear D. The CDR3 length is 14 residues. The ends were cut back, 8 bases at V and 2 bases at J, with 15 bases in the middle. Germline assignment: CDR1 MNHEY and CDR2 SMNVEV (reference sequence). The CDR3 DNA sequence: TGTGCCAGCCGTCGGGCTTCTTTAAACTATGGCTACACCTTC. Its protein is CASRRASLNYGYTF.

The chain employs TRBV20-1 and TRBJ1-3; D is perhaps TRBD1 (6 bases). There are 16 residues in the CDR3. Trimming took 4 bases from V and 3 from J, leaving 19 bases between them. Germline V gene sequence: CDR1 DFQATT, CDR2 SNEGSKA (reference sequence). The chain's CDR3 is CSAIAGTTGFGNTIYF. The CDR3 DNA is TGCAGTGCTATCGCCGGGACAACCGGCTTTGGAAACACCATATATTTT.

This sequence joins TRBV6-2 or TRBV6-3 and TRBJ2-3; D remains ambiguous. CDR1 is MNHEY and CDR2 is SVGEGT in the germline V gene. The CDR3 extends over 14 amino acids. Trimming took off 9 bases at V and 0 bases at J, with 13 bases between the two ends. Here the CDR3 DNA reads TGTGCCAGTAAGGGCTGGGAAAGCACAGATACGCAGTATTTT. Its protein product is CASKGWESTDTQYF.

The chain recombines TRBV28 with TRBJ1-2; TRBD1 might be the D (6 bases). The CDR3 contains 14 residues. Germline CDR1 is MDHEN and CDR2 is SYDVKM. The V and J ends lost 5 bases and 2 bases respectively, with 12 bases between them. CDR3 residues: CASSPPTGNYGYTF. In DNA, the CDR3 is TGTGCCAGCAGTCCTCCAACAGGGAACTATGGCTACACCTTC.

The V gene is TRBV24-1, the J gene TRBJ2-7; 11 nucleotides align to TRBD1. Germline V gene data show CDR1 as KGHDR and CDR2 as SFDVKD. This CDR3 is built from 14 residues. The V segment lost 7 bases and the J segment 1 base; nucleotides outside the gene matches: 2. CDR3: CATRDRGPSYEQYF. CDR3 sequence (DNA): TGTGCCACCAGGGACAGGGGGCCTTCCTACGAGCAGTACTTC.

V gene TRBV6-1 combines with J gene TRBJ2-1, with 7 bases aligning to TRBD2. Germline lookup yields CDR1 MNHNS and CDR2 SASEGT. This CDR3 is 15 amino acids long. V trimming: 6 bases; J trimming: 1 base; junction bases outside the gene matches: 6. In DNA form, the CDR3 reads TGTGCCAGCAGAACATCTAGCGGTTCCTACAATGAGCAGTTCTTC. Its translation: CASRTSSGSYNEQFF.

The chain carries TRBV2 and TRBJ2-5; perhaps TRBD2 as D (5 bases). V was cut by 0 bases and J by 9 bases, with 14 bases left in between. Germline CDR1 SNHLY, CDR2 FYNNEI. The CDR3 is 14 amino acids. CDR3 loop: CASSEAKGQRAQYF. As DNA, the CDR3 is TGTGCCAGCAGTGAAGCGAAGGGCCAGAGGGCCCAGTACTTC. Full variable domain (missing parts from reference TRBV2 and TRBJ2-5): EPEVTQTPSHQVTQMGQEVILRCVPISNHLYFYWYRQILGQKVEFLVSFYNNEISEKSEIFDDQFSVERPDGSNFTLKIRSTKLEDSAMYFCASSEAKGQRAQYFGPGTRLLVL.

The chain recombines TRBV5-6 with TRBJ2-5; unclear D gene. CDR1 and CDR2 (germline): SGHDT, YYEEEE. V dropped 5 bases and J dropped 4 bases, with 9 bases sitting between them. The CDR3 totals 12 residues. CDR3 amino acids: CASSGPTETQYF. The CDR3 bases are TGTGCCAGCAGTGGACCGACAGAGACCCAGTACTTC. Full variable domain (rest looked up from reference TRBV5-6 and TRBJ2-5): DAGVTQSPTHLIKTRGQQVTLRCSPKSGHDTVSWYQQALGQGPQFIFQYYEEEERQRGNFPDRFSGHQFPNYSSELNVNALLLGDSALYLCASSGPTETQYFGPGTRLLVL.

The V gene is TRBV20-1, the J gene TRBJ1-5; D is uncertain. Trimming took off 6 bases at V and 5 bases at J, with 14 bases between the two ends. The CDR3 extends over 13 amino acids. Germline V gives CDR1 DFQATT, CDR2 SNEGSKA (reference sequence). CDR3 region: CSARTEVDQPQHF. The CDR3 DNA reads TGCAGTGCCAGGACGGAGGTAGATCAGCCCCAGCATTTT.

The CDR3 nucleotides read TGCAGTGCTAGTGCCACATATGAGCAGTTCTTC. It translates to CSASATYEQFF. This chain connects TRBV20-1 to TRBJ2-1; no clear D gene. Trimming cost V 3 bases and J 8 bases, with 8 bases left between them. The CDR3 sequence is 11 residues long. Germline V gene sequence: CDR1 DFQATT, CDR2 SNEGSKA (reference sequence).

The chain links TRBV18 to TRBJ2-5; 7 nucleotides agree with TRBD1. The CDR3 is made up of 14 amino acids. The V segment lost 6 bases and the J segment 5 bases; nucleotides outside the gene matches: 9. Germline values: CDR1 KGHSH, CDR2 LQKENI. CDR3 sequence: CASSSPGQMETQYF. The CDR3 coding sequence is TGTGCCAGCTCGAGCCCGGGACAGATGGAGACCCAGTACTTC.

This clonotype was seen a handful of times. The CDR3 region has the DNA TGTGCCGCGGCGACTAGCGGCCCTATCCAAGAGACCCAGTACTTC. It is translated as CAAATSGPIQETQYF. The rearrangement uses TRBV24-1 and TRBJ2-5; TRBD2 matches 9 bases. The germline V gene has CDR1 KGHDR and CDR2 SFDVKD. V shed 12 bases, J shed 1 base, and the junction held 11 bases outside the gene matches. The CDR3 extends over 15 amino acids.

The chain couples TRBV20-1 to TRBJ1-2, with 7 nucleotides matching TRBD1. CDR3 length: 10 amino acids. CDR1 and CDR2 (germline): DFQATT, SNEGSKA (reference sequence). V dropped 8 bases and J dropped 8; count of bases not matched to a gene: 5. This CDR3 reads CSRQGAGYTF. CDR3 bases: TGCAGTCGACAGGGAGCAGGCTACACCTTC.

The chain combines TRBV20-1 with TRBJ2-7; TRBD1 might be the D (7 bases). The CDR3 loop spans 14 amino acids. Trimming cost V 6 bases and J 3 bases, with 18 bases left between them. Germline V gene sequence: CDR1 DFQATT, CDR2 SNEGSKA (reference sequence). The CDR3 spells CSASGGTDYYEQYF. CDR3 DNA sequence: TGCAGTGCCAGCGGCGGGACAGATTACTACGAGCAGTACTTC.

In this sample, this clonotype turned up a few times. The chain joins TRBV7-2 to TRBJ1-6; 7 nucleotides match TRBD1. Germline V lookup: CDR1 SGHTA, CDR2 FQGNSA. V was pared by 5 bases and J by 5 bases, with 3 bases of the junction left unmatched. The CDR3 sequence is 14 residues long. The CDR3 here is CASSRQGNNSPLHF. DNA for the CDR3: TGTGCCAGCAGCCGACAGGGCAATAATTCACCCCTCCACTTT.

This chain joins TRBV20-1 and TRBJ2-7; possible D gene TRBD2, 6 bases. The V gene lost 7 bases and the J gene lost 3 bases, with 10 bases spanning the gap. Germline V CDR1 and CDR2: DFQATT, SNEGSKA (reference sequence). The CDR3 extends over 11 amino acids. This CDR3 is CSGISGYEQYF. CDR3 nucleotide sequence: TGCAGTGGGATTAGCGGCTACGAGCAGTACTTC.

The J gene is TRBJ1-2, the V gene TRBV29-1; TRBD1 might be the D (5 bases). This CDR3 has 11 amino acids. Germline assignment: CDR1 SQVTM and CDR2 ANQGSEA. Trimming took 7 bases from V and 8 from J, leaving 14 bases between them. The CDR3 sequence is CSAYDSNGYTF. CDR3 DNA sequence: TGCAGCGCTTATGACAGTAACGGCTACACCTTC.